Following are 23 T cell receptor beta chains from one sample sequenced in a study of patients and donors after allogeneic stem cell transplantation. TCRdb reprocessed the RT-PCR reads with MiXCR, giving one entry per CDR3 protein. Of 400,000 to 500,000 distinct CDR3 sequences in the sample, around 15% were seen once. Sample: blood, either unsorted or a sorted T cell fraction (not recorded which). These receptors all stem from a human donor who was either an allogeneic HSCT recipient or a stem cell or donor lymphocyte infusion donor (not recorded which). It is not recorded whose cells these are; they may come from a transplant donor.

In its sample, this clonotype was seen a few times. The CDR3 region is CASSLEELGSYEQYF. The CDR3 DNA sequence: TGCGCCAGCAGCCTGGAGGAGCTGGGCTCCTACGAGCAGTACTTC. The rearrangement uses TRBV4-1 and TRBJ2-7, with D possibly matching TRBD2 (5 bases). V was clipped by 4 bases and J by 0 bases, with 13 bases between them. Germline CDR1 reads MGHRA; CDR2 reads YSYEKL. The CDR3 has 15 residues.

This clonotype was observed a few times. The chain recombines TRBV20-1 with TRBJ1-4; D not resolved. V dropped 3 bases and J dropped 8 bases, with 13 bases sitting between them. Germline V gene sequence: CDR1 DFQATT, CDR2 SNEGSKA (reference sequence). CDR3 length: 13 amino acids. This CDR3 is CSARGRVREKLFF. The CDR3 bases are TGCAGTGCTAGGGGAAGGGTGCGGGAAAAACTGTTTTTT.

This chain links TRBV7-2 with TRBJ1-1; D unresolved. CDR1 is SGHTA, CDR2 FQGNSA, per germline. Trimming took 1 base from V and 2 from J, leaving 8 bases between them. This CDR3 is 14 amino acids long. The CDR3 sequence is CASSLVLLNTEAFF. The CDR3 DNA reads TGTGCCAGCAGCTTAGTTCTCCTTAACACTGAAGCTTTCTTT.

V and J are TRBV4-3 and TRBJ2-2; TRBD1 is a possible D gene (6 bases). V was cut by 2 bases and J by 8 bases, with 12 bases left in between. The germline V gene has CDR1 LGHNA and CDR2 YSLEER. The CDR3 sequence is 14 residues long. CDR3 sequence reads: CASSQFPGAGELFF. The CDR3 nucleotides read TGCGCCAGCAGCCAATTTCCAGGGGCGGGGGAGCTGTTTTTT.

The V call is TRBV24-1, the J call TRBJ1-1, with 9 bases identical to TRBD1. Germline V gene lookup returns CDR1 KGHDR and CDR2 SFDVKD. V shed 5 bases and J 4 bases; nucleotides not matched to a gene: 4. The CDR3 spans 14 residues. As DNA, the CDR3 is TGTGCCACCAGTGTGGGACAGGGTAGCACTGAAGCTTTCTTT. Translating it yields CATSVGQGSTEAFF.

The DNA of the CDR3 is TGTGCCAGCAGTGGTCCCAGGGTTTGGTACAATGAGCAGTTCTTC. This encodes CASSGPRVWYNEQFF. The rearrangement joins TRBV2 to TRBJ2-1; TRBD1 is a possible D gene (5 bases). Germline V CDR1 and CDR2: SNHLY, FYNNEI. CDR3 length equals 15 residues. V lost 4 bases and J 4 bases, leaving 14 bases between the germline ends.

The gene calls are TRBV20-1 and TRBJ2-7; D call uncertain. With 3 bases removed from V and 3 bases from J, the gap between germline ends came to 15 bases. The CDR3 covers 14 residues. From germline, CDR1 is DFQATT and CDR2 SNEGSKA (reference sequence). The CDR3 region is CSARMVGGYYEQYF. The CDR3 nucleotides read TGCAGTGCTAGGATGGTTGGCGGTTACTACGAGCAGTACTTC.

In its sample, this clonotype was seen a few times. V gene TRBV4-1 combines with J gene TRBJ2-7; 7 bases map to TRBD2. V gave up 0 bases and J gave up 5 bases; unmatched junction bases: 16. Germline V gene sequence: CDR1 MGHRA, CDR2 YSYEKL. This CDR3 is built from 18 residues. The CDR3 nucleotides read TGCGCCAGCAGCCAAGACGGGACGGCGAGCGGGATGCCTAACGAGCAGTACTTC. Its protein is CASSQDGTASGMPNEQYF.

This clonotype has a count of ten or more. The chain carries TRBV12-3 or TRBV12-4 and TRBJ1-5, with TRBD1 matching over 7 bases. V was pared by 4 bases and J by 2 bases, with 5 bases of the junction left unmatched. There are 15 residues in the CDR3. The CDR3, as DNA: TGTGCCAGCAGTTCTAGGGGGCGCGGCAATCAGCCCCAGCATTTT. Amino acids: CASSSRGRGNQPQHF.

The chain joins TRBV20-1 to TRBJ1-2; D is ambiguous. The CDR3 extends over 12 amino acids. Germline V gives CDR1 DFQATT, CDR2 SNEGSKA (reference sequence). Trimming cost V 2 bases and J 2 bases, with 6 bases left between them. The CDR3 loop is CSARPTNYGYTF. The CDR3 region has the DNA TGCAGTGCTAGACCAACAAACTATGGCTACACCTTC.

The V and J genes are TRBV20-1 and TRBJ2-2; unclear D gene. The CDR3 is 10 amino acids. Germline loops: CDR1 DFQATT, CDR2 SNEGSKA (reference sequence). The CDR3 here is CRVEHGELFF. The CDR3 nucleotides are TGCAGGGTCGAACACGGGGAGCTGTTTTTT.

V gene TRBV6-5 combines with J gene TRBJ2-5; D tentatively fits TRBD1 or TRBD2 (6 bases each). The CDR3 extends over 16 amino acids. CDR1 is MNHEY and CDR2 is SVGAGI in the germline V gene. Deletions cut 2 bases from V and 4 bases from J, with 17 bases between. The CDR3 nucleotides read TGTGCCAGCAGTTACACCGGGTACAAGGGGGGAGAGACCCAGTACTTC. It codes for CASSYTGYKGGETQYF.

Notes on this clonotype: Germline and junction disagree at one end, which may indicate a read error. The chain recombines TRBV10-3 with TRBJ2-3; 9 bases map to TRBD2. This CDR3 region has 13 residues. The V gene's germline CDR1 is ENHRY and CDR2 SYGVKD. In DNA form, the CDR3 reads TGCCCCCGGGGGCGGGGGGGCACTGATACGCAGTATTTT. Encoded protein: CPRGRGGTDTQYF.

This clonotype was found a few times. The gene calls are TRBV7-3 and TRBJ1-1; no firm D call. The CDR3 totals 14 residues. CDR1 and CDR2 from the germline V gene are SGHTA and FQGTGA. Trimming took off 2 bases at V and 1 base at J, with 8 bases between the two ends. The CDR3 region is CASSLFSSNTEAFF. The CDR3 DNA reads TGTGCCAGCAGCTTATTCTCCTCGAACACTGAAGCTTTCTTT.

V and J are TRBV3-1 and TRBJ2-3; 11 bases agree with TRBD2. This CDR3 contains 15 residues. The V gene end was trimmed by 3 bases and the J gene end by 3 bases; junction bases not matched to a gene: 2. Germline-derived CDR1 and CDR2 are LGHDT and YNNKEL (reference sequence). CDR3: CASSHLAGGTDTQYF. CDR3 nucleotides: TGTGCCAGCAGCCACCTAGCGGGAGGAACAGATACGCAGTATTTT.

V is TRBV28 and J is TRBJ2-7; 8 bases agree with TRBD2. Losses at the gene ends were 6 bases for V and 4 bases for J; bases not matched to a gene: 11. Germline CDR1 reads MDHEN; CDR2 reads SYDVKM. CDR3 length: 15 residues. The CDR3 loop is CASSNTGGTLYEQYF. The DNA of the CDR3 is TGTGCCAGCAGCAACACGGGGGGGACACTGTACGAGCAGTACTTC.

Many counts were recorded for this clonotype. The rearrangement joins TRBV5-1 to TRBJ1-1; the match to TRBD1 covers 7 bases. This CDR3 region has 13 residues. V lost 5 bases to trimming and J lost 3 bases; unmatched junction nucleotides: 4. Looked up from germline, CDR1 is SGHRS and CDR2 is YFSETQ. This CDR3 is CASSRDRHTEAFF. Written as DNA, the CDR3 is TGCGCCAGCAGTCGGGACAGACACACTGAAGCTTTCTTT.

This clonotype was seen more than once but under ten times. The genes are TRBV15 and TRBJ1-2, with TRBD1 as a possible D gene (5 bases). V dropped 4 bases and J dropped 8 bases, with 14 bases sitting between them. The CDR3 loop spans 13 amino acids. CDR1 and CDR2 from the germline V gene are LNHNV and YYDKDF (reference sequence). This chain's CDR3 is CATSTPLEGGYTF. CDR3 sequence (DNA): TGTGCCACCAGCACCCCTCTCGAGGGGGGCTACACCTTC.

The chain has TRBV11-2 and TRBJ2-5, with 12 bases lining up with TRBD2. The CDR3 has 15 amino acids. V gave up 5 bases and J gave up 5 bases; unmatched junction bases: 6. Germline CDR1 reads SGHAT; CDR2 reads FQNNGV. CDR3 region: CASSQGTSGWETQYF. Written as DNA, the CDR3 is TGTGCCAGCAGCCAAGGGACTAGCGGGTGGGAGACCCAGTACTTC.

This chain joins TRBV21-1 and TRBJ2-7. TRBV21-1 is a documented pseudogene. CDR3 length: 12 amino acids. DNA for the CDR3: TGTGCCAGCGAGATCTGGGAAAACGAGCAGTACTTC. It translates to CASEIWENEQYF.

This clonotype was found a few times. The V gene is TRBV5-1, the J gene TRBJ1-5; unclear D gene. V was trimmed by 4 bases and J by 2 bases, leaving 16 bases between them. This CDR3 is 16 amino acids long. CDR1 and CDR2 (germline): SGHRS, YFSETQ. Here the CDR3 DNA reads TGCGCCAGCAGCCCTCACGGATTAGGTGGCAATCAGCCCCAGCATTTT. Translated: CASSPHGLGGNQPQHF.

In its sample, this clonotype was seen a few times. The V call is TRBV20-1, the J call TRBJ1-5, with TRBD1 matching over 9 bases. The V and J ends lost 2 bases and 3 bases, in that order; junction bases with no gene match: 5. Germline lookup yields CDR1 DFQATT and CDR2 SNEGSKA (reference sequence). This CDR3 spans 15 amino acids. CDR3 amino acids: CSARPDRGHNQPQHF. Written as DNA, the CDR3 is TGCAGTGCTAGACCGGACAGGGGCCACAATCAGCCCCAGCATTTT.

This clonotype has at least ten counts. V is TRBV5-6 and J is TRBJ2-1; D may be TRBD1 or TRBD2 (5 bases each). The length of the CDR3 is 13 residues. The V end was cut by 1 base, the J end by 10 bases, with 12 bases between. The germline V gene encodes CDR1 SGHDT and CDR2 YYEEEE. CDR3 sequence: CASSLLGENEQFF. DNA for the CDR3: TGTGCCAGCAGCTTGCTGGGGGAGAACGAGCAGTTCTTC.